Sequencing of this TCR beta chain was carried out in a study of response to subunit inactivated influenza vaccine. Study results and limitations: The authors put forward the suggestion that each seasonal influenza vaccination may bring in only a limited number of new T cells.

V was clipped by 2 bases and J by 2 bases, with 13 bases between them. The CDR3 contains 14 residues. Germline CDR1 DFQATT, CDR2 SNEGSKA (reference sequence). TCRdb processed the RT-PCR reads anew with MiXCR; each CDR3 protein has one entry. In the table there are some 160,000 distinct CDR3 sequences, approximately 11% of which are singletons. About this clonotype: No antigen is known for it.

This sequence originates from a man in his fifties or sixties who received an inactivated influenza vaccine. This chain connects TRBV20-1 to TRBJ2-7; possible D gene TRBD1, 6 bases. The sequences come from non-naive T cells sorted from PBMCs, collected 40 to 50 days after vaccination. CDR3 in DNA: TGCAGTGCTAGATGGCACAGGGCAGCCTACGAGCAGTACTTC. The encoded protein is CSARWHRAAYEQYF.